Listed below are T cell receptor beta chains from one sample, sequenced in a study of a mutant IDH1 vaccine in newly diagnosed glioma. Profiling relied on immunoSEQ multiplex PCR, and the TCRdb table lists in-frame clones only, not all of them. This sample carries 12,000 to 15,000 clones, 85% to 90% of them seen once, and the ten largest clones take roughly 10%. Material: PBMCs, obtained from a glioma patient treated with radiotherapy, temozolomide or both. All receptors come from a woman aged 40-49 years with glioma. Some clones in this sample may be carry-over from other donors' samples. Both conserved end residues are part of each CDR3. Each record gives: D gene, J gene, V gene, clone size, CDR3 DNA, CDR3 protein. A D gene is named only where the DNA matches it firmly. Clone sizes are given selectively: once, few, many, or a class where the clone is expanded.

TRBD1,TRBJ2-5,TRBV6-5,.,TGTGCCAGCACCTCTTCGGGACAGGGGCAAGAGACCCAGTACTTC,CASTSSGQGQETQYF
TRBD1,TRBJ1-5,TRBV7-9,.,TGTGCCAGCGGGGACAGCCTGGGACCCCAGCATTTT,CASGDSLGPQHF
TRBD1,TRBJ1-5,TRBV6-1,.,TGTGCCAGCATGACGGACAGGGTCAATCAGCCCCAGCATTTT,CASMTDRVNQPQHF
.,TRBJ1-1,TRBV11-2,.,TGTGCCAGCAGCGTTAGTGGGCTCATGCCCCCTGAAGCTTTCTTT,CASSVSGLMPPEAFF
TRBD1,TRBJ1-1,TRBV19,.,TGTGCCAGTAGTATAGGACAGGGATCTACTGAAGCTTTCTTT,CASSIGQGSTEAFF
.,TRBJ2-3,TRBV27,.,TGTGCCAGCAGTCTCACCGTTTTTACAGATACGCAGTATTTT,CASSLTVFTDTQYF
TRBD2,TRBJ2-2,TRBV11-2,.,TGTGCCAGCAGCTTAGTAGCGGGGTTTAGCGGGACCGGGGAGCTGTTTTTT,CASSLVAGFSGTGELFF
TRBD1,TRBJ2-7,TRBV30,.,TGTGCCCTGCAGGGGGACAGGGGGACCGAGCAGTACTTC,CALQGDRGTEQYF
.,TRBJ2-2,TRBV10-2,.,TGCGCCAGCATCGGACAGCTGAACACCGGGGAGCTGTTTTTT,CASIGQLNTGELFF
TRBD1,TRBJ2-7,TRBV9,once,TGTGCCAGCAGCCCAAGACAGGGTTTAGTGTACTTC,CASSPRQGLVYF
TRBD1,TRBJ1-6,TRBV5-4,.,TGTGCCAGCAGTCAGGACAGGGGGGATTCTTTCCTCCACTTT,CASSQDRGDSFLHF
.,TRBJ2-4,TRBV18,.,TGTGCCAGCTCTCGACCAGGGACACTCAAAAACATTCAGTACTTC,CASSRPGTLKNIQYF
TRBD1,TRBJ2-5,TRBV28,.,TGTGCCAGCAGCCCCTCCCTACACCTCGGACAGGGGCACCAAGAGACCCAGTACTTC,CASSPSLHLGQGHQETQYF
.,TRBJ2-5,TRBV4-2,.,TGTGCCAGCAGCGTGGCTAAGGGGGAGACCCAGTACTTC,CASSVAKGETQYF
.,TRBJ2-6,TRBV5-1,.,TGCGCCAGCAGGGGAGTCTCTGGGGCCAACGTCCTGACTTTC,CASRGVSGANVLTF
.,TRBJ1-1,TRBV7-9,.,TGTGCCAGCAGGCTGACACTCACGGGGACTGAAGCTTTCTTT,CASRLTLTGTEAFF
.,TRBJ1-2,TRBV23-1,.,TGCGCCAGCAGTCAATCGGAGGCAGGCGTCTATGGCTACACCTTC,CASSQSEAGVYGYTF
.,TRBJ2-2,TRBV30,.,TGTGCCTGGAGTGTACAAGAGCATCTGAACACCGGGGAGCTGTTTTTT,CAWSVQEHLNTGELFF
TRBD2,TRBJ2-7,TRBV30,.,TGTGCCTGGAGTGCGGAGATAGCGGGGGGGCAAGTGAACGAGCAGTACTTC,CAWSAEIAGGQVNEQYF
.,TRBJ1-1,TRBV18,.,TGTGCCAGCTCACCAGGGCAGCGGAACACTGAAGCTTTCTTT,CASSPGQRNTEAFF
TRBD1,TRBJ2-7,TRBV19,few,TGTGCCAGTAGCTCTGTCAGGGGGTTGAACGAGCAGTACTTC,CASSSVRGLNEQYF
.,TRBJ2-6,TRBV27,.,TGTGCCAGCAGCCTCCGAGGCACTGGGGCCAACGTCCTGACTTTC,CASSLRGTGANVLTF
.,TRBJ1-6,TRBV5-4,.,TGTGCCAGCAGCTTTGACAGACCTCCCAATTCACCCCTCCACTTT,CASSFDRPPNSPLHF
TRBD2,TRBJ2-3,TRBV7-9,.,TGTGCCAGCAGCTTAACCAGCGGGAGGCTCCCAGATACGCAGTATTTT,CASSLTSGRLPDTQYF
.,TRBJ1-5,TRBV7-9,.,TGTGCCAGCAGCTTGGGGGGGAGACAGCCCCAGCATTTT,CASSLGGRQPQHF
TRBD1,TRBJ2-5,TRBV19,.,TGTGCCAGTAGTTCACAGGGGTCTTACCAAGAGACCCAGTACTTC,CASSSQGSYQETQYF
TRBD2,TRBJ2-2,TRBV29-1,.,TGCAGCGCGTTACTAGCGGGAGGTGCGACCGGGGAGCTGTTTTTT,CSALLAGGATGELFF
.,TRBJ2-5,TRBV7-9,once,TGTGCCAGCAGCTTATCATACGGAGGGCACACCCAGTACTTC,CASSLSYGGHTQYF
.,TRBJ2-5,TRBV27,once,TGTGCCAGCAGTCTAAACGGGCTTAGACAAGAGACCCAGTACTTC,CASSLNGLRQETQYF
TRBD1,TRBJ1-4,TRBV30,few,TGTGCCTGGAGTCCCCTAGGACAGGGGGGCCGTGCTAATGAAAAACTGTTTTTT,CAWSPLGQGGRANEKLFF
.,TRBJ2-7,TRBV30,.,TGTGCCTGGAGTGTATTTAGCGAGCAGTACTTC,CAWSVFSEQYF
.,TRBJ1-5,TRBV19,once,TGTGCCAGTAGTCTGAAAACCTATAGCAATCAGCCCCAGCATTTT,CASSLKTYSNQPQHF
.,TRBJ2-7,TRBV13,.,TGTGCCAGCAGCTTAGGGTCGAGGTACGAGCAGTACTTC,CASSLGSRYEQYF
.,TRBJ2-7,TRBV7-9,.,TGTGCCAGCAGTTCCGAATACCCACCCTACGAGCAGTACTTC,CASSSEYPPYEQYF
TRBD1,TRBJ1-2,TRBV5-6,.,TGTGCCAGCAGCCCGGGACAGACTAACTATGGCTACACCTTC,CASSPGQTNYGYTF
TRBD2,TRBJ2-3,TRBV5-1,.,TGCGCCAGCAGCCCCCGACTAGCTCCAGATACGCAGTATTTT,CASSPRLAPDTQYF
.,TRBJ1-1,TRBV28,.,TGTGCCAGCAGTTTAAGCTTCCGAGCTTTCTTT,CASSLSFRAFF
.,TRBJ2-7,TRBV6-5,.,TGTGCCAGCTCCCGAACCGGGCCCTACTACGAGCAGTACTTC,CASSRTGPYYEQYF
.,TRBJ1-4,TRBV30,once,TGTGCCTGGAGTGTAAGCCGGGTTCTCGGGAATGAAAAACTGTTTTTT,CAWSVSRVLGNEKLFF
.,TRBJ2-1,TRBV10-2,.,TGCGCCAGCAGGGCACAGGGTACCTCCTACAATGAGCAGTTCTTC,CASRAQGTSYNEQFF
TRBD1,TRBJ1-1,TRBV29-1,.,TGCAGTCCCTGGACAGGGGCCCAAGTTGGAGCTTTCTTT,CSPWTGAQVGAFF
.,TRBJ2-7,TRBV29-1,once,TGCAGCGTCCGCCAGACGAACTACGAGCAGTACTTC,CSVRQTNYEQYF
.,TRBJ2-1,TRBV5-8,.,TGTGCCAGCACCAAGAGGGGCAGGCTTTCCTACAATGAGCAGTTCTTC,CASTKRGRLSYNEQFF
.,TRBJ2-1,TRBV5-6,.,TGTGCCAGCAGCTCGCAAAACCATGAGCAGTTCTTC,CASSSQNHEQFF
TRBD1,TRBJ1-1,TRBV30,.,TGTGCCTGGAGCCCGGGACAGGGACACACTGAAGCTTTCTTT,CAWSPGQGHTEAFF
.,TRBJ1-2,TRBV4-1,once,TGCGCCAGCAGCCAAGAAGGGCAGCCTCGGGGCTACACCTTC,CASSQEGQPRGYTF
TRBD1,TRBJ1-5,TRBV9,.,TGTGCCAGCAGCTCAGGACAGGGAACGCAGCCCCAGCATTTT,CASSSGQGTQPQHF
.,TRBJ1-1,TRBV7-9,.,TGTGCCAGCAGTTCAGAGCGGAACACTGAAGCTTTCTTT,CASSSERNTEAFF
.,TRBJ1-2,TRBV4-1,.,TGCGCCAGCAGCCAAGTTACCGGGACTGGGGGGTATGGCTACACCTTC,CASSQVTGTGGYGYTF
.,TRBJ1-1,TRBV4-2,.,TGTGCCAGCAGCCAAGATGGACACCGGATGGACACTGAAGCTTTCTTT,CASSQDGHRMDTEAFF
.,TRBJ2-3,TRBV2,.,TGTGCCAGCAGGACCCCTGGCACAGATACGCAGTATTTT,CASRTPGTDTQYF
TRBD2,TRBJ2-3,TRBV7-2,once,TGTGCCAGCAGCCCAGAGGGACTAGCGGTCACAGATACGCAGTATTTT,CASSPEGLAVTDTQYF
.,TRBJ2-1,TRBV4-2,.,TGTGCCAGCAGCCAAGATAGGAGCGTCGACCAGTTCTTC,CASSQDRSVDQFF
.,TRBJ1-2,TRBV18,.,TGTGCCAGCTCACCAACTCCCACGGGGCGGTATAACTATGGCTACACCTTC,CASSPTPTGRYNYGYTF
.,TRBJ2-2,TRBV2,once,TGTGCCAGCAGCCAGCCCGGTACCGGGGAGCTGTTTTTT,CASSQPGTGELFF
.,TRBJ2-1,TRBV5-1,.,TGCGCCAGCAGCGGGGGTCGTTACAATGAGCAGTTCTTC,CASSGGRYNEQFF